This TCR beta chain was recorded in a study of tumour-infiltrating T cells in Burkitt lymphoma. Looking at the study overall: Repertoire clonality predicted overall and progression-free survival.

Germline CDR1 reads SGDLS; CDR2 reads YYNGEE. This CDR3 is 13 amino acids long. V was shortened by 4 bases and J by 7 bases, with 14 bases between the two germline ends. Here immunoSEQ multiplex PCR was the method, and the copy in TCRdb shows in-frame clones only, minus some. The sample holds some 15,000 clones, roughly 85% seen once. Sequencing was done on a sample of tumor tissue. This sequence joins TRBV9 and TRBJ2-5; D assignment may be TRBD1 or TRBD2 (6 bases each). The TCR was taken from a human donor with diffuse large B-cell lymphoma. Here the CDR3 DNA reads TGTGCCAGCAGCCCCGAGGGGGGTCGGACCCAGTACTTC. It codes for CASSPEGGRTQYF.